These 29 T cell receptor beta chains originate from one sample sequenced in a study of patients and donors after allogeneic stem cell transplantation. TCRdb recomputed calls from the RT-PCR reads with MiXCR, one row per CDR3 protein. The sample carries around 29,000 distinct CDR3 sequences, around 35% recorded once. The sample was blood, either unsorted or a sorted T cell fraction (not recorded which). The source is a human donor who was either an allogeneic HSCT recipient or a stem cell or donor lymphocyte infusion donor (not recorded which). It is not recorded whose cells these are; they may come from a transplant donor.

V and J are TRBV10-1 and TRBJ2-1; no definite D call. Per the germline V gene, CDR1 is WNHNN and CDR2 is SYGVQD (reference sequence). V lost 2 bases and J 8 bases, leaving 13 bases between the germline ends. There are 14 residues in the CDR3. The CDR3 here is CASSETSSGHEQFF. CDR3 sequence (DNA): TGCGCCAGCAGTGAGACATCTAGTGGCCATGAGCAGTTCTTC.

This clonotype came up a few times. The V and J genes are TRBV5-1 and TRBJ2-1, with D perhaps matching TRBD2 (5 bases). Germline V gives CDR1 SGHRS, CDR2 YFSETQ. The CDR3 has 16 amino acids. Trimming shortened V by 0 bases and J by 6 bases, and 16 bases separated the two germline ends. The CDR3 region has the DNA TGCGCCAGCAGCTTGGGTCGGACTGGCAAGGCCAATGAGCAGTTCTTC. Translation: CASSLGRTGKANEQFF.

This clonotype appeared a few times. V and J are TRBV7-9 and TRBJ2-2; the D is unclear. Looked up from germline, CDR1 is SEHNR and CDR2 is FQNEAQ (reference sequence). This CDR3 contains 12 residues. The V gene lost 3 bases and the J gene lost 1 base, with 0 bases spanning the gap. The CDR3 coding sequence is TGTGCCAGCAGCTTGAACACCGGGGAGCTGTTTTTT. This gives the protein CASSLNTGELFF.

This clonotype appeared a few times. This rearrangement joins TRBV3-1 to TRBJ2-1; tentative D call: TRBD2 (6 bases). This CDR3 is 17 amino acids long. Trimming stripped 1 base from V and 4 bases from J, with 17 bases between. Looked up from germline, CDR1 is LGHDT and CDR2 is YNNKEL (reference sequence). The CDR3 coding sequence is TGTGCCAGCAGCCAAGGACTCGGGGGACTTTCGTACAATGAGCAGTTCTTC. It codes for CASSQGLGGLSYNEQFF.

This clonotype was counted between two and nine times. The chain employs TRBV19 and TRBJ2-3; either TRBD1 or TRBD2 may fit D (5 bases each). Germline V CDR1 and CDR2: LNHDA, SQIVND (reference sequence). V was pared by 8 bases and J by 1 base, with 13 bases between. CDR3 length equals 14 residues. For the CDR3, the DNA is TGTGCCAGTGTTGGGAGAGGGGGCACAGATACGCAGTATTTT. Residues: CASVGRGGTDTQYF.

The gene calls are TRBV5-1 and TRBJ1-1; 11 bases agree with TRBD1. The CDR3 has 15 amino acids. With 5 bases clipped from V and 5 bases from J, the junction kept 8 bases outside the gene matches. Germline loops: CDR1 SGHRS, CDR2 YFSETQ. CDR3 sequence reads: CASSARDRGFTEAFF. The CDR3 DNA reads TGCGCCAGCAGTGCCAGGGACAGGGGGTTTACTGAAGCTTTCTTT.

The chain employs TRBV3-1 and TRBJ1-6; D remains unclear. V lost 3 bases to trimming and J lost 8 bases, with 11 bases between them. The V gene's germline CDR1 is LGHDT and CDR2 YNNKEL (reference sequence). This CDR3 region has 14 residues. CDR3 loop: CASSHTFSDSPLHF. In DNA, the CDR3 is TGTGCCAGCAGCCACACGTTTTCGGATTCACCCCTCCACTTT.

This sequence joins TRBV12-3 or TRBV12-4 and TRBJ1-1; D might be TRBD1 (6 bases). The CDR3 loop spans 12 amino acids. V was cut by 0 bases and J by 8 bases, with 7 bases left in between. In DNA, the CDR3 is TGTGCCAGCAGTTTAGCGACAGGAGAAGCTTTCTTT. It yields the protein CASSLATGEAFF.

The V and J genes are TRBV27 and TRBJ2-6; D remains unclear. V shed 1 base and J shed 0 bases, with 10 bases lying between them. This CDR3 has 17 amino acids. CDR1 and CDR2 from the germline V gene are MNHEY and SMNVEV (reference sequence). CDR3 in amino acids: CASSLYRRLSGANVLTF. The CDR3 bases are TGTGCCAGCAGTTTATATCGACGGCTCTCTGGGGCCAACGTCCTGACTTTC.

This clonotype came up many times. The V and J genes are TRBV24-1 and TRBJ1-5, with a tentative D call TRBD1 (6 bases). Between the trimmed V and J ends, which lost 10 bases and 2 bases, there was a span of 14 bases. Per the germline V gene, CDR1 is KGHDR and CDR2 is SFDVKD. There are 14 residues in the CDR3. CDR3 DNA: TGTGCCACTTACGAGGGGGGACGCAATCAGCCCCAGCATTTT. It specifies CATYEGGRNQPQHF.

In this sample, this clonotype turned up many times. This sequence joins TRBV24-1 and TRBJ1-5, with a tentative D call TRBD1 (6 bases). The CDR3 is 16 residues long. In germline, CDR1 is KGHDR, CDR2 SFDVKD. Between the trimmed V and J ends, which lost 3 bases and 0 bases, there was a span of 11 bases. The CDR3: CATSDAGTSSNQPQHF. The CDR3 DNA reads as TGTGCCACCAGTGATGCAGGGACATCTAGCAATCAGCCCCAGCATTTT.

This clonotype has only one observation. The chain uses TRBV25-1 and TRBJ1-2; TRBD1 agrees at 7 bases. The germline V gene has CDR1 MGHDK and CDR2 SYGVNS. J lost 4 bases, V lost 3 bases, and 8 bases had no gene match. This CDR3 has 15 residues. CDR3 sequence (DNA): TGTGCCAGCAGTGACACAACAGGGGTGGGCTATGGCTACACCTTC. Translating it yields CASSDTTGVGYGYTF.

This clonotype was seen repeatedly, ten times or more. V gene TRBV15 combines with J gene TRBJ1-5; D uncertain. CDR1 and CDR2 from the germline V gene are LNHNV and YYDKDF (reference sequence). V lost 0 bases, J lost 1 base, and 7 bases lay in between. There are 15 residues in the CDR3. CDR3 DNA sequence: TGTGCCACCAGCAGAGATGGAGGGAGCAATCAGCCCCAGCATTTT. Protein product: CATSRDGGSNQPQHF.

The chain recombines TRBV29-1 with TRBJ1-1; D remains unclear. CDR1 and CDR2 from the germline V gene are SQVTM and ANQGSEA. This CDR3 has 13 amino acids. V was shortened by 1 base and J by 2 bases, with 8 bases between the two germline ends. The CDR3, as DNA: TGCAGCGTTGAAGTGATGGGAAACACTGAAGCTTTCTTT. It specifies CSVEVMGNTEAFF. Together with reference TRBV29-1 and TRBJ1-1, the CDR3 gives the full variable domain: SAVISQKPSRDICQRGTSLTIQCQVDSQVTMMFWYRQQPGQSLTLIATANQGSEATYESGFVIDKFPISRPNLTFSTLTVSNMSPEDSSIYLCSVEVMGNTEAFFGQGTRLTVV.

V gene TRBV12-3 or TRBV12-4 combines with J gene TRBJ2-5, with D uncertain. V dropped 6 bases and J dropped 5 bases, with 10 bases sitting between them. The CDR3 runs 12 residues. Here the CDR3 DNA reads TGTGCCAGCAGCCCCTCTGCCGAGACCCAGTACTTC. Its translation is CASSPSAETQYF.

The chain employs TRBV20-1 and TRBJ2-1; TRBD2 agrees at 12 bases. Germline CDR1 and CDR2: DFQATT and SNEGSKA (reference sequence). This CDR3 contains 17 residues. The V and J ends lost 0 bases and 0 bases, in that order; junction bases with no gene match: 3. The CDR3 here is CSARDTTSGSSYNEQFF. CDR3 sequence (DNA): TGCAGTGCTAGAGATACGACTAGCGGGAGCTCCTACAATGAGCAGTTCTTC.

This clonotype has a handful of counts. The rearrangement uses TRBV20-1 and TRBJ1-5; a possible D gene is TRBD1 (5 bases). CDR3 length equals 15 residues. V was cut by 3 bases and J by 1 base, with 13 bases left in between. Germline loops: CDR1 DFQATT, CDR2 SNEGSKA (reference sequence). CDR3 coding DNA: TGCAGTGCTAGCCTGCGGAGGGGAAGCAATCAGCCCCAGCATTTT. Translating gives CSASLRRGSNQPQHF.

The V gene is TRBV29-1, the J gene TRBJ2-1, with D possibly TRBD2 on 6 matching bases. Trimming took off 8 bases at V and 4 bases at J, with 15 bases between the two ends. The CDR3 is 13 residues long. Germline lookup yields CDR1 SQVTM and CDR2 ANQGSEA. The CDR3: CSTAGGGYNEQFF. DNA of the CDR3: TGCAGCACCGCTGGAGGAGGGTACAATGAGCAGTTCTTC.

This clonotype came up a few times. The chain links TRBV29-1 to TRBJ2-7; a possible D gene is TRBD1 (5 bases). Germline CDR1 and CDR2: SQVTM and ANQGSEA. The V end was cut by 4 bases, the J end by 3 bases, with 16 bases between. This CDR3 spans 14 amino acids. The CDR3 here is CSVAQAWSLYEQYF. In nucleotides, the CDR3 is TGCAGCGTTGCACAGGCTTGGTCCCTCTACGAGCAGTACTTC.

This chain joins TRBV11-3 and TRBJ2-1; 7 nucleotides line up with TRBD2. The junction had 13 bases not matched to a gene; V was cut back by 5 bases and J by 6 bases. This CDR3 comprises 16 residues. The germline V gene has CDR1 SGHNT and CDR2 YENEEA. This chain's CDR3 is CASSPSTSVRGNEQFF. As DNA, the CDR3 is TGTGCCAGCAGCCCATCAACTAGCGTTCGGGGCAATGAGCAGTTCTTC.

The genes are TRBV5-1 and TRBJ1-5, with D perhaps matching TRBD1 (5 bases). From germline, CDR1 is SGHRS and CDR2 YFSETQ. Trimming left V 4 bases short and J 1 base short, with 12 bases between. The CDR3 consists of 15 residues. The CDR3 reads CASSPWGGSNQPQHF. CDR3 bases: TGCGCCAGCAGCCCTTGGGGGGGGAGCAATCAGCCCCAGCATTTT.

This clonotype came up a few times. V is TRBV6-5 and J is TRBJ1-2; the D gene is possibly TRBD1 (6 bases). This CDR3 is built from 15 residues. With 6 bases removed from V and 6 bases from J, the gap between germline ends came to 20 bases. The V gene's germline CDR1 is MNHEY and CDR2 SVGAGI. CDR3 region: CASRDQMGGDHGYTF. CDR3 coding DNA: TGTGCCAGCAGGGACCAAATGGGGGGCGACCATGGCTACACCTTC.

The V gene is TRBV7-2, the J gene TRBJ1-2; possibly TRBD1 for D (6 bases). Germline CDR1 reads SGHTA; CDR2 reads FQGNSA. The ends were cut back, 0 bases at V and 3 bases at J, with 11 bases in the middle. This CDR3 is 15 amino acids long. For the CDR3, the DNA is TGTGCCAGCAGCTTAGCGCACCACAGGGACTATGGCTACACCTTC. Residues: CASSLAHHRDYGYTF.

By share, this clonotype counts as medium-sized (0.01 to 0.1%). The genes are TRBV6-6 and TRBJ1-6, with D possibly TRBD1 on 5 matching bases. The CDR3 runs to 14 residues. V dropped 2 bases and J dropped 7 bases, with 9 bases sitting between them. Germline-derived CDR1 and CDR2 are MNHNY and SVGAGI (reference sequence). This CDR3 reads CASSYTGGNSPLHF. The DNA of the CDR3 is TGTGCCAGCAGTTACACGGGGGGGAATTCACCCCTCCACTTT.

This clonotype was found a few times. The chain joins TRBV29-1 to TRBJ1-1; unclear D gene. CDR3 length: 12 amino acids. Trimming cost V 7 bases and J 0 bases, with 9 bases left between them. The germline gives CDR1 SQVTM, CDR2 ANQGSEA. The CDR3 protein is CSALGLNTEAFF. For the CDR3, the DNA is TGCAGCGCCCTCGGGCTGAACACTGAAGCTTTCTTT.

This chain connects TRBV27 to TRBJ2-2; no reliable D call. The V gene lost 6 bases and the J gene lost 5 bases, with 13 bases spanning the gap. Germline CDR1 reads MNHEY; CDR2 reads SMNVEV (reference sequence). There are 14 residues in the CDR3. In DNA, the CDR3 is TGTGCCAGCAGAAGGGTCCTACTGACCGGGGAGCTGTTTTTT. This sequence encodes CASRRVLLTGELFF.

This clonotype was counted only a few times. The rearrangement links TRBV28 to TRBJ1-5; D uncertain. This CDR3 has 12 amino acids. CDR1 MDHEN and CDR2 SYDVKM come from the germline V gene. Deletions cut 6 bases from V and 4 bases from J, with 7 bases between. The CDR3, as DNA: TGTGCCAGCAGCTACTCGAATCAGCCCCAGCATTTT. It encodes CASSYSNQPQHF.

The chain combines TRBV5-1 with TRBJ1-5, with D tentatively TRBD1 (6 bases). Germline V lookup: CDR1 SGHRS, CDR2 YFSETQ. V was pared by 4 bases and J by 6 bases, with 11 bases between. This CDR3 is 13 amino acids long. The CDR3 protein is CASSTTGPQPQHF. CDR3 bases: TGCGCCAGCAGCACCACAGGGCCTCAGCCCCAGCATTTT.

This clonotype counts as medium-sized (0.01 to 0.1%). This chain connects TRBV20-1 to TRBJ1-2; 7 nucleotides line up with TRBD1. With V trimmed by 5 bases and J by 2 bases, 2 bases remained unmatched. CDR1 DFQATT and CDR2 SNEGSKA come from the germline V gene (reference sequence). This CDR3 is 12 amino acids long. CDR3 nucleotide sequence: TGCAGTGCTGGGGACAGCAACTATGGCTACACCTTC. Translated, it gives CSAGDSNYGYTF.